This T cell receptor beta chain was identified during a study of persistence of HIV-infected CD4 T cells. Sequencing used immunoSEQ version 4 in survey mode. Profiling relied on immunoSEQ multiplex PCR, and the TCRdb table lists in-frame clones only, not all of them. Altogether 25,000 to 30,000 clones are present, roughly four fifths being singletons, with the ten largest covering roughly 5%. As regards this clone: The antigen is not known.

Cells were stimulated with CMV-infected fibroblast lysates at approximately 10 ug/mL. CD40L/CD69 double-negative CD45RO-high memory CD4+ T cells were collected. Regarding the study as a whole: Degenerate expanded CDR3beta sequences were enriched among CMV- and Gag-responding cells.

This CDR3 has 14 amino acids. Germline trimming cut 3 bases from V and 4 bases from J; bases unmatched to any gene: 1. CDR1 is SGHRS and CDR2 is YFSETQ in the germline V gene. The chain combines TRBV5-1 with TRBJ1-4; 9 bases fit TRBD1. The TCR was taken from an adult man with HIV who was CMV-seropositive. The sample was CD4+ T cells sorted from PBMCs after approximately 20-hour stimulation, taken from a patient who received antiretroviral therapy. The CDR3 sequence: CASSWTGVNEKLFF. The DNA of the CDR3 is TGCGCCAGCAGCTGGACAGGGGTTAATGAAAAACTGTTTTTT. The whole variable domain, filled in from reference TRBV5-1 and TRBJ1-4, reads KAGVTQTPRYLIKTRGQQVTLSCSPISGHRSVSWYQQTPGQGLQFLFEYFSETQRNKGNFPGRFSGRQFSNSRSEMNVSTLELGDSALYLCASSWTGVNEKLFFGSGTQLSVL.